This TCR beta chain comes out of a study of early T cells in non-severe SARS-CoV-2 infection. Turning to the study itself: Sequenced bulk RNA came from whole blood that was unsorted, and chains were unpaired.

V was shortened by 4 bases and J by 0 bases, with 14 bases between the two germline ends. Germline values: CDR1 DFQATT, CDR2 SNEGSKA (reference sequence). The CDR3 totals 15 residues. Attachment of unique molecular identifiers was made to individual cDNA molecules. TCRdb processed the 5' RACE reads anew with MiXCR; each CDR3 protein has one entry. The repertoire holds 80,000 to 95,000 distinct CDR3 sequences, with around 14% as singletons. The study's findings and limits: VDJdb matching, biased toward anti-spike CD8 responses, missed private and CD4 specificities.

This clonotype was recorded many times. Antigen specificity is unknown. The chain has TRBV20-1 and TRBJ2-3; TRBD1 might be the D (6 bases). Sequencing was done on a sample of whole blood. The clonotype comes from an adult who was a healthcare worker with PCR-confirmed SARS-CoV-2 infection or an uninfected control (not recorded which). CDR3 sequence reads: CSATGQDPSTDTQYF. CDR3 nucleotides: TGCAGTGCTACGGGACAAGACCCTAGCACAGATACGCAGTATTTT.